This T cell receptor beta chain stems from a study of early stage breast cancer tumors. Sequencing was performed with immunoSEQ multiplex PCR; in TCRdb, only in-frame clones are kept and a portion is missing. The sample has several thousand clones, 71% seen once; the top ten hold roughly 18%. For this clone: The antigen remains undetermined.

Findings and limits, study-wide: Unsorted bulk genomic DNA sequencing lacked pairing and functional marker data. Most shared enriched TCRB sequences were commonly generated ones.

Germline values: CDR1 WNHNN, CDR2 SYGVQD (reference sequence). This CDR3 has 14 amino acids. Trimming removed 3 bases at V and 1 base at J, with 7 bases between. Sequenced input: normal breast tissue next to the tumor. The rearrangement links TRBV10-1 to TRBJ2-1; D unclear. This receptor was obtained from a person aged 55 to 75 with breast cancer. This CDR3 is CASSDRVSYNEQFF. In DNA, the CDR3 is TGCGCCAGCAGTGACCGGGTGTCCTACAATGAGCAGTTCTTC.